This TCR beta chain was sequenced for a study of beta chain features in type 1 diabetes. Germline values: CDR1 MNHEY, CDR2 SVGAGI. The CDR3 runs to 10 residues. V lost 4 bases to trimming and J lost 5 bases, with 2 bases between them. Study observations and caveats: When Type 1 diabetes patients were examined, their TCRB CDR3s proved moderately but significantly shorter in all four CD4+ subsets. Naive, central memory and Treg TCRB repertoires appeared more alike in patients than in healthy donors. Sequencing used cDNA, and cells with high TCR expression could therefore be over-represented.

The sequenced template was cDNA made from the entire isolated RNA. TCRdb keeps only in-frame clones here, not all; method: immunoSEQ multiplex PCR. The data show about 340,000 clones, with roughly 8.8% seen just once and roughly 1% held by the top ten. This clone appeared a few times. Antigen: not known. A heparinised blood draw that averaged about 120 mL was obtained once from each donor. The genes are TRBV6-5 and TRBJ1-2; D gene unclear. The sequenced material came from central memory CD4+ T cells from blood. This TCR came from a man in his thirties or forties with type 1 diabetes. The CDR3 region is CASSSYGYTF. The CDR3 DNA reads TGTGCCAGCAGTTCGTATGGCTACACCTTC.